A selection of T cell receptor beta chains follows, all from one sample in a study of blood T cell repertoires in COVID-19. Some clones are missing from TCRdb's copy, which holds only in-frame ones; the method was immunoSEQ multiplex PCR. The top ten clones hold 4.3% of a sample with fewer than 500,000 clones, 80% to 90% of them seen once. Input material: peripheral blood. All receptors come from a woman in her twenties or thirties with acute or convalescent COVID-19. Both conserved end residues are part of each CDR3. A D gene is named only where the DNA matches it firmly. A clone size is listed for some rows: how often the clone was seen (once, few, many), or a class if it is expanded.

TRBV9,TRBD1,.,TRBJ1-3,CASSLGTERSGNTIYF,TGTGCCAGCAGCTTAGGGACAGAGCGCTCTGGAAACACCATATATTTT
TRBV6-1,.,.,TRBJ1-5,CASSEAMPSVSQPQHF,TGTGCCAGCAGTGAAGCGATGCCAAGTGTGAGTCAGCCCCAGCATTTT
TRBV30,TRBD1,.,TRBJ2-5,CAGILPLGTVQETQYF,TGTGCCGGGATCCTACCCCTCGGGACAGTCCAAGAGACCCAGTACTTC
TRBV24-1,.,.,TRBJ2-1,CATSDQRGTRDEQFF,TGTGCCACCAGTGATCAACGGGGGACCCGCGATGAGCAGTTCTTC
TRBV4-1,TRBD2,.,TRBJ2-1,CASSQDSGVLNEQFF,TGCGCCAGCAGCCAAGATAGCGGGGTTCTAAATGAGCAGTTCTTC
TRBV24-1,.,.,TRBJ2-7,CATSDGGHTYEQYF,TGTGCCACCAGTGATGGGGGCCACACCTACGAGCAGTACTTC
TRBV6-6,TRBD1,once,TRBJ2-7,CASSWTGHERKEQYF,TGTGCCAGCAGTTGGACAGGCCACGAGCGAAAAGAGCAGTACTTC
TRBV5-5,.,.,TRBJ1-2,CASSQPASGGYGYTF,TGTGCCAGCAGTCAACCGGCCTCCGGGGGATATGGCTACACCTTC
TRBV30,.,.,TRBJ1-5,CAWSVGVNQPQHF,TGTGCCTGGAGTGTAGGGGTAAATCAGCCCCAGCATTTT
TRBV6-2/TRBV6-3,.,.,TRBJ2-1,CASSYTGYEQFF,TGTGCCAGCAGTTACACAGGGTATGAGCAGTTCTTC
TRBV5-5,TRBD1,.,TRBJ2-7,CASSLGQGNYEQYF,TGTGCCAGCAGCTTGGGACAGGGAAACTACGAGCAGTACTTC
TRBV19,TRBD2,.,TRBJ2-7,CASSIASGGAYEQYF,TGTGCCAGTAGTATCGCTAGCGGGGGGGCCTACGAGCAGTACTTC
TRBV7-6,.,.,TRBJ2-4,CASSFGPKNIQYF,TGTGCCAGCAGCTTTGGGCCGAAAAACATTCAGTACTTC
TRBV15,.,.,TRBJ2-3,CATSRDPGTDTQYF,TGTGCCACCAGCAGAGATCCCGGCACAGATACGCAGTATTTT
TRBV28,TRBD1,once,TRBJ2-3,CASSSPGTGPDTQYF,TGTGCCAGCAGTTCCCCCGGGACAGGGCCAGATACGCAGTATTTT
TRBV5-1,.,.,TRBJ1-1,CASSLRGRGTEAFF,TGCGCCAGCAGCTTACGGGGTCGCGGCACTGAAGCTTTCTTT
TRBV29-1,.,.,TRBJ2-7,CSVERGQATSGEQYF,TGCAGCGTTGAACGCGGGCAGGCGACCTCGGGAGAGCAGTACTTC
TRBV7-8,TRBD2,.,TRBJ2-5,CASSPVRGGRETQYF,TGTGCCAGCAGCCCCGTCCGGGGGGGCCGGGAGACCCAGTACTTC
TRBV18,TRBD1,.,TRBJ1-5,CASSPGTGDQPQHF,TGTGCCAGCTCACCAGGGACAGGGGATCAGCCCCAGCATTTT
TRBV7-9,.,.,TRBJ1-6,CASSLEGRMNSPLHF,TGTGCCAGCAGCTTGGAGGGGAGAATGAATTCACCCCTCCACTTT
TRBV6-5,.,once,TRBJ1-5,CASSHSGAVGQPQHF,TGTGCCAGCAGCCACTCAGGGGCAGTTGGTCAGCCCCAGCATTTT
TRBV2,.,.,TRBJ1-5,CASRENGVQNQPQHF,TGTGCCAGCAGAGAGAACGGAGTCCAGAATCAGCCCCAGCATTTT
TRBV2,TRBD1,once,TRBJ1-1,CAKSRDRDTEAFF,TGTGCCAAGTCCCGGGACAGGGACACTGAAGCTTTCTTT
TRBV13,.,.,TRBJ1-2,CASSLKGGSYYGYTF,TGTGCCAGCAGTCTAAAAGGCGGCAGCTACTATGGCTACACCTTC
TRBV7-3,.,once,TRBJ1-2,CASSPTVAGYGYTF,TGTGCCAGCAGCCCGACAGTAGCTGGCTATGGCTACACCTTC
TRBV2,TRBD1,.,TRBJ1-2,CASSEAYPQGPGGYTF,TGTGCCAGCAGTGAAGCTTATCCACAGGGGCCTGGTGGCTACACCTTC
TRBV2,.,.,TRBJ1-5,CASSPGGQFISNQPQHF,TGTGCCAGCAGCCCGGGGGGGCAGTTCATTAGCAATCAGCCCCAGCATTTT
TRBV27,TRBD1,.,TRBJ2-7,CASSDRGYTNYEQYF,TGTGCCAGCAGCGACAGGGGGTACACCAATTACGAGCAGTACTTC
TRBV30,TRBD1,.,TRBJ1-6,CAWQPGTGNSPLHF,TGTGCCTGGCAACCAGGGACAGGTAATTCACCCCTCCACTTT
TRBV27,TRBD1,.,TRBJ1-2,CASRTTGGLNYGYTF,TGTGCCAGCCGTACCACAGGGGGCCTTAACTATGGCTACACCTTC
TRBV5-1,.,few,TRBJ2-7,CASSQDRGREQYF,TGCGCCAGCAGCCAGGACAGAGGTCGCGAGCAGTACTTC
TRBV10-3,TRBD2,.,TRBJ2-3,CAISETSGRHTDTQYF,TGTGCCATCAGTGAGACTAGCGGGCGCCACACAGATACGCAGTATTTT
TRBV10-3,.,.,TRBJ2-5,CAISESPGGETQYF,TGTGCCATCAGTGAGTCCCCTGGAGGGGAGACCCAGTACTTC
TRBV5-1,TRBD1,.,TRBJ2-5,CASRRTGRETQYF,TGCGCCAGCAGAAGGACAGGGAGGGAGACCCAGTACTTC
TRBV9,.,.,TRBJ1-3,CASQGGNTIYF,TGTGCCAGCCAGGGTGGAAACACCATATATTTT
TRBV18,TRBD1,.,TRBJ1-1,CASSPEQKTGTTEAFF,TGTGCCAGCTCACCTGAACAGAAGACAGGGACCACTGAAGCTTTCTTT
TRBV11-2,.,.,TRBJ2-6,CASSLGGRVASGANVLTF,TGTGCCAGCAGCTTAGGGGGCAGGGTCGCTTCTGGGGCCAACGTCCTGACTTTC
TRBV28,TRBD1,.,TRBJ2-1,CASSSGTGAYNEQFF,TGTGCCAGCAGTTCCGGGACAGGGGCCTACAATGAGCAGTTCTTC
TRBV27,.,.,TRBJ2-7,CASSFRGFPYEQYF,TGTGCCAGCAGTTTTCGGGGTTTCCCCTACGAGCAGTACTTC
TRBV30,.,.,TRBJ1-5,CAWSVLARGDNQPQHF,TGTGCCTGGAGTGTACTCGCCAGGGGAGACAATCAGCCCCAGCATTTT
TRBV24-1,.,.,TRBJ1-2,CATSDGLRTGYGYTF,TGTGCCACCAGTGACGGCCTTAGGACGGGGTATGGCTACACCTTC
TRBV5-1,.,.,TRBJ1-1,CASSYRLNTEAFF,TGCGCCAGCAGCTATCGGTTAAACACTGAAGCTTTCTTT
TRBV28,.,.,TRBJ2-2,CASSNEDTSPVF,TGTGCCAGCAGTAACGAAGACACCTCCCCTGTTTTT
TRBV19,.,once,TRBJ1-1,CASSIVRRRSGTEAFF,TGTGCCAGTAGTATAGTAAGAAGAAGATCGGGGACTGAAGCTTTCTTT
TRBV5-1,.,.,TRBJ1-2,CASSVGTPKGGYTF,TGCGCCAGCAGCGTGGGGACACCCAAGGGGGGCTACACCTTC
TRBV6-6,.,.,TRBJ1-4,CASSGQEGANEKLFF,TGTGCCAGCAGTGGCCAGGAGGGTGCTAATGAAAAACTGTTTTTT
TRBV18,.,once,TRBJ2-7,CASSIGGSYEQYF,TGTGCCAGCTCAATAGGCGGCTCCTACGAGCAGTACTTC
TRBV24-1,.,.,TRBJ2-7,CAPGEGGDEQYF,TGTGCCCCTGGTGAGGGAGGTGACGAGCAGTACTTC
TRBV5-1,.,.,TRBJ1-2,CASSADSYYGYTF,TGCGCCAGCAGCGCGGACAGCTACTATGGCTACACCTTC
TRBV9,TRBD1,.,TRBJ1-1,CASSVTGGNTEAFF,TGTGCCAGCAGCGTTACAGGGGGCAACACTGAAGCTTTCTTT
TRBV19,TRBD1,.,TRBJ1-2,CASSIGGTGENYGYTF,TGTGCCAGTAGTATAGGAGGGACAGGGGAGAACTATGGCTACACCTTC
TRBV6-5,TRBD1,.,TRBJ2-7,CASSNQGQAHEQYF,TGTGCCAGCAGCAATCAAGGACAGGCCCACGAGCAGTACTTC
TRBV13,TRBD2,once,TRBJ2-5,CASSLVSGGSEETQYF,TGTGCCAGCAGCTTAGTTAGCGGGGGGTCGGAGGAGACCCAGTACTTC
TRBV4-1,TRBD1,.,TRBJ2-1,CASSHLGQGRYNEQFF,TGCGCCAGCAGCCACCTAGGACAGGGGAGGTACAATGAGCAGTTCTTC
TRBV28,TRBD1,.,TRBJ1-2,CASRMGGTGGGYGYTF,TGTGCCAGCAGAATGGGTGGGACAGGGGGTGGCTATGGCTACACCTTC
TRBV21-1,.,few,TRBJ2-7,CASSKVLGGKAREQYF,TGTGCCAGCAGCAAAGTTCTCGGGGGTAAGGCGCGCGAGCAGTACTTC
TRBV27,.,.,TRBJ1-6,CASSLNQGWSYNSPLHF,TGTGCCAGCAGTTTAAACCAGGGTTGGTCCTATAATTCACCCCTCCACTTT
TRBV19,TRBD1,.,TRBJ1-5,CASSMSGQGYQPQHF,TGTGCCAGTAGTATGTCGGGACAGGGATATCAGCCCCAGCATTTT